Listed below are T cell receptor beta chains from one sample, sequenced in a study of CD8 T cells in Susac syndrome. TCRdb recomputed calls from the immunoSEQ multiplex PCR reads with MiXCR, one row per CDR3 protein. This sample carries some 110,000 distinct CDR3 sequences, 94% of them seen once, and the ten largest clones take about 0.41%. Material for sequencing was CD8+ T cells from PBMCs. The source is a human donor with Susac syndrome. Both conserved end residues are trimmed from each CDR3.

v_call | cdr3_aa
TRBV29-1 | SVEEGFVRGYT
TRBV7-2 | ASSLEYTDTQY
TRBV11-3 | ASSYFPGQGTTGELF
TRBV5-6 | ASSLVIQGDVNYGYT
TRBV20-1 | SVRLAGSGEQF
TRBV6-5 | ASSYGTGGNTIY
TRBV29-1 | SVGYGGNTEAF
TRBV3-1 | ASSQELVPNYGYT
TRBV19 | ASSGGYEQY
TRBV12-3/TRBV12-4 | ASSLGGGYGYT
TRBV27 | ASSTYREGGSPLH
TRBV6-2/TRBV6-3 | ASSIAGPTGELF
TRBV10-3 | AISEPISGERWFYEQY
TRBV12-3/TRBV12-4 | ASSPSRTNSPLH
TRBV7-8 | ASSLGYRGLNSPLH
TRBV20-1 | SARPKTYAYGYT
TRBV10-2 | ASSGSSSADTQY
TRBV20-1 | SADATYEQY
TRBV7-9 | ASSLERGGPNSPLH
TRBV25-1 | ASSDGISGNTIY
TRBV5-1 | ASSLVQGATDTQY
TRBV27 | ASSLSRGRVTEAF
TRBV7-9 | ASSPGQGALADTQY
TRBV27 | ASSLQDRAYAKNIQY
TRBV7-6 | ASSLAAGLYNEQF
TRBV5-4 | ASSGGDRGPPEF
TRBV6-5 | ASSYGSGYEQY
TRBV12-3/TRBV12-4 | ASSLGGGKDIQY
TRBV4-3 | ASSQELAGPYEQY
TRBV7-8 | ASSQLRLAAYNEQF
TRBV29-1 | SVEDPRDTYTDTQY
TRBV5-4 | ASSLKRGGNNEQF